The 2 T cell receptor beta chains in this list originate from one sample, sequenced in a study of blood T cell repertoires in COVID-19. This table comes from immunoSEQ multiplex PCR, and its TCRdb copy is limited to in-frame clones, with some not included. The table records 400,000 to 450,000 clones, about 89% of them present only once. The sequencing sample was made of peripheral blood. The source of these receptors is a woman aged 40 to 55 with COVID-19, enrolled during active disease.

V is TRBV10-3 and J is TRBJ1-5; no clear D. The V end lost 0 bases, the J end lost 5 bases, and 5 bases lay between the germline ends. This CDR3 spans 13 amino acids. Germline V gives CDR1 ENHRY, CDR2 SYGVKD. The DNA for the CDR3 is TGTGCCATCAGTGAGTCCCCCGATCAGCCCCAGCATTTT. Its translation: CAISESPDQPQHF.

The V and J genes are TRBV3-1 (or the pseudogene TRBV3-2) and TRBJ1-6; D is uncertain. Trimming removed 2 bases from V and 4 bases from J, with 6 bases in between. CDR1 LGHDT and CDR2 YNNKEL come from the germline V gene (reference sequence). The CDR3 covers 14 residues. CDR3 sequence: CASSQPRYNSPLHF. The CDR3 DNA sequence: TGTGCCAGCAGCCAACCTCGGTATAATTCACCCCTCCACTTT.